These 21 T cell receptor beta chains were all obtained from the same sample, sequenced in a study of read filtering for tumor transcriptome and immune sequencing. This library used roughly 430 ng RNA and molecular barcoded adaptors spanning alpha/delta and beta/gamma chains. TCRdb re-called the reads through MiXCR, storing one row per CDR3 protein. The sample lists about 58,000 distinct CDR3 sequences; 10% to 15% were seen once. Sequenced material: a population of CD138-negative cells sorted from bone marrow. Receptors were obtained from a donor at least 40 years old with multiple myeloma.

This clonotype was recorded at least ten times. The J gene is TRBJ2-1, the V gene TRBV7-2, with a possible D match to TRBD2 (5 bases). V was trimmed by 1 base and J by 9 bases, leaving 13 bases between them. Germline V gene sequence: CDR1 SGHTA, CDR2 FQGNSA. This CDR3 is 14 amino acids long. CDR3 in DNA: TGTGCCAGCAGCTTAGGAAGCGGAGTTTTTGAGCAGTTCTTC. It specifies CASSLGSGVFEQFF.

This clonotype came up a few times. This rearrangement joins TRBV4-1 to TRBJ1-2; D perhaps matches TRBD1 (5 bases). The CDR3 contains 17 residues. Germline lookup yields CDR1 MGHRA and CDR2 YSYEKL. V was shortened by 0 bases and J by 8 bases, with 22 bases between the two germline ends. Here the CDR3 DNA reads TGCGCCAGCAGCCAAGATTCAGCCGGGGGGACCTATCCCGGCTACACCTTC. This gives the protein CASSQDSAGGTYPGYTF.

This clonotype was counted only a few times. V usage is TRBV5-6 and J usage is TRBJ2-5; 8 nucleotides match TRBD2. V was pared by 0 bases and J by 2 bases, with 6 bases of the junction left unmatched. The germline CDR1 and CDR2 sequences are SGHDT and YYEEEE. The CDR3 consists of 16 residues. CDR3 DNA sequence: TGTGCCAGCAGCTTGGTTACCGGGACTAGTCAAGAGACCCAGTACTTC. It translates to CASSLVTGTSQETQYF.

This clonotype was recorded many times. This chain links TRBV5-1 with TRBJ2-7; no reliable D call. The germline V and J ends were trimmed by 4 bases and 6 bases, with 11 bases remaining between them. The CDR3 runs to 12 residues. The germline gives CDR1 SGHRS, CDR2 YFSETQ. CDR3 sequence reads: CASSPPGGEQYF. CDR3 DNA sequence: TGCGCCAGCAGCCCTCCCGGCGGCGAGCAGTACTTC.

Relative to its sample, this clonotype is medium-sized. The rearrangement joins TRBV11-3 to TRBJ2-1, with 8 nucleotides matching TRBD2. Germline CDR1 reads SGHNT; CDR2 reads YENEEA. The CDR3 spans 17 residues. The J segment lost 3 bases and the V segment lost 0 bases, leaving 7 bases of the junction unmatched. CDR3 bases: TGTGCCAGCAGCTTAGATGGACGACTAGCGAACTACAATGAGCAGTTCTTC. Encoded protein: CASSLDGRLANYNEQFF.

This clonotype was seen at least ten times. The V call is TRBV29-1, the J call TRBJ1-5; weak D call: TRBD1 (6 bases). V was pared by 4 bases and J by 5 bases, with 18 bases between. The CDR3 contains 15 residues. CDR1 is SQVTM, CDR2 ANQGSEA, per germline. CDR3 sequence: CSVVGLQGDHQPQHF. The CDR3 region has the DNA TGCAGCGTTGTAGGCCTACAGGGAGATCATCAGCCCCAGCATTTT.

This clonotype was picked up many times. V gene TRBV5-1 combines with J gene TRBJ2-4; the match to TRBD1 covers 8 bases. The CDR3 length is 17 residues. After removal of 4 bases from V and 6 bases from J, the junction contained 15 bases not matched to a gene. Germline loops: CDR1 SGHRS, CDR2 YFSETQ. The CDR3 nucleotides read TGCGCCAGCAGCCGACCCAGGACAGGGAAAATAGGAAACATTCAGTACTTC. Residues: CASSRPRTGKIGNIQYF.

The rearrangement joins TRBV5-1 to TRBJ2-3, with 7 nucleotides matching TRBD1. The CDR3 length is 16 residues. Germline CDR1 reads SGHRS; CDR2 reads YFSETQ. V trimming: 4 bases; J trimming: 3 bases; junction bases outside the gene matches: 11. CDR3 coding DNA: TGCGCCAGCAGCGGAGCCTACAGGGGCAGGACAGATACGCAGTATTTT. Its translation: CASSGAYRGRTDTQYF.

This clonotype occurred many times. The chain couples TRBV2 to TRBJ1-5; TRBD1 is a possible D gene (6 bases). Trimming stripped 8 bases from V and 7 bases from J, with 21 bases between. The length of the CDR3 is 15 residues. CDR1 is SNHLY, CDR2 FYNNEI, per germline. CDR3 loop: CASGSGTRGEQPQHF. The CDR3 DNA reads TGTGCCAGCGGTTCCGGGACAAGGGGGGAACAGCCCCAGCATTTT.

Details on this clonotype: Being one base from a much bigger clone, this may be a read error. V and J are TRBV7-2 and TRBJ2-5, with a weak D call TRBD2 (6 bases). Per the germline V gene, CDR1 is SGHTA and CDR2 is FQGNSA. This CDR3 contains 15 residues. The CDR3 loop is CACSPPGLGGETQYF. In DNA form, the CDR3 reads TGTGCCTGCAGCCCTCCGGGACTCGGCGGGGAGACCCAGTACTTC.

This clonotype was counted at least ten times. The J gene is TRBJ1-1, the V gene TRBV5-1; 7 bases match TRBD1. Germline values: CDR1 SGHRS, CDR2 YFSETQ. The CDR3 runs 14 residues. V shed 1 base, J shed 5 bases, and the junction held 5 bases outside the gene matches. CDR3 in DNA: TGCGCCAGCAGCTTGAGACAGGGTTTGACTGAAGCTTTCTTT. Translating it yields CASSLRQGLTEAFF. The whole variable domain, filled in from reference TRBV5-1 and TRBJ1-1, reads KAGVTQTPRYLIKTRGQQVTLSCSPISGHRSVSWYQQTPGQGLQFLFEYFSETQRNKGNFPGRFSGRQFSNSRSEMNVSTLELGDSALYLCASSLRQGLTEAFFGQGTRLTVV.

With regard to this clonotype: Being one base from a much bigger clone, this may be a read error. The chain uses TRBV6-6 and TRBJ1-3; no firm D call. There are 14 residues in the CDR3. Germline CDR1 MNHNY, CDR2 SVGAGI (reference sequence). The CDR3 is CASFYGFTGSTIYF. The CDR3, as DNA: TGTGCCAGTTTTTACGGATTTACTGGAAGCACCATATATTTT.

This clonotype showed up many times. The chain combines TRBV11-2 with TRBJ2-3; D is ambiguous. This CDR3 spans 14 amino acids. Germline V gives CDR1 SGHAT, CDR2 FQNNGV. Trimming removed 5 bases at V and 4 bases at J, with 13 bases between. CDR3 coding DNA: TGTGCCAGCAGCCCGCCACAATACCCAGATACGCAGTATTTT. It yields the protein CASSPPQYPDTQYF.

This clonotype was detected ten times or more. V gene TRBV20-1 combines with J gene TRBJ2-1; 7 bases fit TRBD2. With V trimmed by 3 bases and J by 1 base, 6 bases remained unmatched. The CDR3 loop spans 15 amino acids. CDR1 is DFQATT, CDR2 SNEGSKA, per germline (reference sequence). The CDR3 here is CSASRAGQSYNEQFF. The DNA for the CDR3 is TGCAGTGCTAGTAGAGCGGGGCAGTCCTACAATGAGCAGTTCTTC.

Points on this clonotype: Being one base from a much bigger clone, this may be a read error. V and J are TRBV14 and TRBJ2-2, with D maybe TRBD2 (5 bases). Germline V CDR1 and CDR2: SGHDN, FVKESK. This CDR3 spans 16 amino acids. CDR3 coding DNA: TGTGCCAGCAGCCAAGTCCGTATTTTGAACACCGGGGAGCTGTCTTTT. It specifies CASSQVRILNTGELSF.

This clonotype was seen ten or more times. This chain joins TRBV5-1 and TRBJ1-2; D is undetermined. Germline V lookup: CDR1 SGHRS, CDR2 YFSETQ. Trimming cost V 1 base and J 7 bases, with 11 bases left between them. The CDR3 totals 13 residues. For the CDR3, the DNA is TGCGCCAGCAGCTTGCTTCGAGGGATTGGCTACACCTTC. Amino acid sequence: CASSLLRGIGYTF.

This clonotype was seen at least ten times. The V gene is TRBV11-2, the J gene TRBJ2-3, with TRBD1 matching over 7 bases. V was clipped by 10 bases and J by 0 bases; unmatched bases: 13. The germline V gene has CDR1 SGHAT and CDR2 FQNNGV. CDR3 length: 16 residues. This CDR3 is CATADRTHSSTDTQYF. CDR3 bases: TGTGCCACCGCGGACAGGACCCACTCTAGCACAGATACGCAGTATTTT.

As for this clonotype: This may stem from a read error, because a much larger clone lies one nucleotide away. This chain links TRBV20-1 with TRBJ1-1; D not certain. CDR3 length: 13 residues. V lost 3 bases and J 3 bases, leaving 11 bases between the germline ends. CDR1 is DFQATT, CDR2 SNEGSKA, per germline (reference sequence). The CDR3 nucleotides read TGCAGTGCTAGCTCCGACTCGTACACTGAAGCTTTCTTT. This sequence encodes CSASSDSYTEAFF.

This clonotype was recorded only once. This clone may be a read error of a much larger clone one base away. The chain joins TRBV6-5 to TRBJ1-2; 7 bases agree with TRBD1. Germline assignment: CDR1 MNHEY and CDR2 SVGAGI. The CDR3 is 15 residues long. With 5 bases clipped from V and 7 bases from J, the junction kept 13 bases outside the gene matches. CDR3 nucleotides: TGTGCCAGCAGTCCGAGGACAGGAAGGACCCGTGGCTACACCTTC. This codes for CASSPRTGRTRGYTF.

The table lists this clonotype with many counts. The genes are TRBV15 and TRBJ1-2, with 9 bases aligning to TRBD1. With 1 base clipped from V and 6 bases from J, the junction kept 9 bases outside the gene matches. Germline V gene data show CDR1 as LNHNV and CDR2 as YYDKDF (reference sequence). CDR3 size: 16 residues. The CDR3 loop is CATSRAGQGGKDGYTF. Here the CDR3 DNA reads TGTGCCACCAGCAGAGCGGGACAGGGAGGGAAGGATGGCTACACCTTC.

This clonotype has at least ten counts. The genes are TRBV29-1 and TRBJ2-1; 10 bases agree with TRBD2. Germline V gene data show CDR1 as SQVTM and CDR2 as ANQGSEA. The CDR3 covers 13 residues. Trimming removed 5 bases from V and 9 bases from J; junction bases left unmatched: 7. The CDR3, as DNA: TGCAGCGTTCAGCGGGGGGGCCTCGGTGAGCAGTTCTTC. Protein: CSVQRGGLGEQFF.